A single sample is the source of the 15 T cell receptor beta chains below, sequenced in a study of control samples from healthy donors and cancer patients. Repertoires were generated with immunoSEQ multiplex PCR, while TCRdb's copy carries only in-frame clones and drops some. The data hold under 70,000 clones, with around nine tenths observed a single time. The sample taken for sequencing was PBMCs. The receptors come from a woman aged 45-59 years with colorectal cancer.

This sequence joins TRBV11-2 and TRBJ1-1; D remains ambiguous. Trimming pared 2 bases from V and 0 bases from J, leaving 7 bases between. Germline lookup yields CDR1 SGHAT and CDR2 FQNNGV. This CDR3 is built from 14 residues. In nucleotides, the CDR3 is TGTGCCAGCAGCTTAATTAGGATGAACACTGAAGCTTTCTTT. It translates to CASSLIRMNTEAFF.

The V call is TRBV5-6, the J call TRBJ1-1; 11 nucleotides align to TRBD1. The CDR3 is 14 amino acids. The junction had 6 bases not matched to a gene; V was cut back by 7 bases and J by 4 bases. Germline values: CDR1 SGHDT, CDR2 YYEEEE. The CDR3 DNA is TGTGCCAGCGAGCGCGGGACAGGGGGCACTGAAGCTTTCTTT. This gives the protein CASERGTGGTEAFF.

The rearrangement links TRBV13 to TRBJ2-3; D possibly matches TRBD1 or TRBD2 (6 bases each). Trimming cost V 4 bases and J 0 bases, with 14 bases left between them. The germline gives CDR1 PRHDT, CDR2 FYEKMQ (reference sequence). The CDR3 sequence is 16 residues long. The chain's CDR3 is CASSYKTGTSTDTQYF. DNA for the CDR3: TGTGCCAGCAGCTACAAAACAGGGACTAGCACAGATACGCAGTATTTT.

The DNA for the CDR3 is TGTGCCAGCAGCTTCGACCGGGACAGGCGCGGGGGCACTGAAGCTTTCTTT. This gives the protein CASSFDRDRRGGTEAFF. The V and J genes are TRBV11-2 and TRBJ1-1; 8 positions agree with TRBD1. Per germline, CDR1 SGHAT and CDR2 FQNNGV. There are 17 residues in the CDR3. V lost 3 bases, J lost 4 bases, and 13 bases stayed unmatched. The full variable domain, with the rest looked up from reference TRBV11-2 and TRBJ1-1, is EAGVAQSPRYKIIEKRQSVAFWCNPISGHATLYWYQQILGQGPKLLIQFQNNGVVDDSQLPKDRFSAERLKGVDSTLKIQPAKLEDSAVYLCASSFDRDRRGGTEAFFGQGTRLTVV.

V gene TRBV19 combines with J gene TRBJ1-3, with D perhaps TRBD1 (6 bases). The CDR3 has 13 residues. Trimming took off 7 bases at V and 7 bases at J, with 14 bases between the two ends. CDR1 LNHDA and CDR2 SQIVND come from the germline V gene (reference sequence). CDR3 region: CASIGGHQNTIYF. In DNA, the CDR3 is TGTGCCAGTATCGGGGGACATCAGAACACCATATATTTT.

CDR3 amino acids: CASSYGQNSNQPQHF. The DNA of the CDR3 is TGTGCCAGCAGTTACGGGCAAAATAGCAATCAGCCCCAGCATTTT. This chain links TRBV6-5 with TRBJ1-5; no reliable D call. The CDR3 loop spans 15 amino acids. Germline CDR1 is MNHEY and CDR2 is SVGAGI. V gave up 2 bases and J gave up 0 bases, with 8 bases separating them.

The sample holds one count of this clone. V is TRBV6-1 and J is TRBJ2-3; D remains ambiguous. The CDR3 extends over 14 amino acids. V dropped 3 bases and J dropped 7 bases, with 14 bases sitting between them. Germline CDR1 reads MNHNS; CDR2 reads SASEGT. The CDR3 spells CASSDSGQFNTQYF. The DNA for the CDR3 is TGTGCCAGCAGTGATTCTGGTCAGTTCAATACGCAGTATTTT.

This clone was detected only a few times. This chain joins TRBV5-5 and TRBJ1-4, with a weak D call TRBD1 (6 bases). Per germline, CDR1 SGHKS and CDR2 YYEKEE (reference sequence). The V end was cut by 0 bases, the J end by 8 bases, with 14 bases between. CDR3 size: 15 residues. The CDR3: CASSLAVGAGEKLFF. CDR3 DNA: TGTGCCAGCAGCTTGGCCGTGGGGGCGGGGGAAAAACTGTTTTTT.

The chain's CDR3 is CASSETGVHYEQYF. CDR3 bases: TGCGCCAGCAGCGAGACAGGGGTCCACTACGAGCAGTACTTC. The chain couples TRBV10-2 to TRBJ2-7; 8 bases map to TRBD1. Germline loops: CDR1 WSHSY, CDR2 SAAADI. V was pared by 6 bases and J by 3 bases, with 7 bases of the junction left unmatched. The CDR3 is made up of 14 amino acids.

The V gene is TRBV19, the J gene TRBJ1-4; no firm D call. Deletions cut 4 bases from V and 0 bases from J, with 6 bases between. The CDR3 totals 14 residues. Germline CDR1 LNHDA, CDR2 SQIVND (reference sequence). The CDR3 DNA reads as TGTGCCAGTAGTAAGGGAACAACTAATGAAAAACTGTTTTTT. This encodes CASSKGTTNEKLFF.

The rearrangement uses TRBV27 and TRBJ2-1; tentative D call: TRBD1 (5 bases). Deletions cut 6 bases from V and 14 bases from J, with 17 bases between. CDR1 is MNHEY and CDR2 is SMNVEV in the germline V gene (reference sequence). The CDR3 contains 12 residues. The CDR3 reads CASRNRAGNEFF. In DNA form, the CDR3 reads TGTGCCAGCAGAAACCGGGCAGGGAATGAGTTCTTC.

CDR3 bases: TGTGCCAGCCGCGGGACCGGGACAGATACGCAGTATTTT. The encoded protein is CASRGTGTDTQYF. The chain couples TRBV28 to TRBJ2-3; the D gene is possibly TRBD2 (6 bases). Per germline, CDR1 MDHEN and CDR2 SYDVKM. CDR3 length equals 13 residues. Trimming took 8 bases from V and 3 from J, leaving 12 bases between them. The full variable domain, with the rest looked up from reference TRBV28 and TRBJ2-3, is DVKVTQSSRYLVKRTGEKVFLECVQDMDHENMFWYRQDPGLGLRLIYFSYDVKMKEKGDIPEGYSVSREKKERFSLILESASTNQTSMYLCASRGTGTDTQYFGPGTRLTVL.

The chain carries TRBV28 and TRBJ1-2, with 7 bases matching TRBD1. CDR1 is MDHEN and CDR2 is SYDVKM in the germline V gene. V lost 5 bases and J lost 4; bases outside the gene matches: 7. The CDR3 is 14 residues long. The CDR3 region is CASSPGQSGYGYTF. The DNA of the CDR3 is TGTGCCAGCAGTCCGGGACAGTCAGGCTATGGCTACACCTTC.

V usage is TRBV7-2 and J usage is TRBJ1-2; weak D call: TRBD1 (6 bases). Trimming took 3 bases from V and 4 from J, leaving 9 bases between them. The CDR3 totals 13 residues. The germline V gene has CDR1 SGHTA and CDR2 FQGNSA. The chain's CDR3 is CASSFRGAYGYTF. CDR3 nucleotides: TGTGCCAGCAGCTTCAGGGGCGCCTATGGCTACACCTTC.

The chain joins TRBV12-3 or TRBV12-4 to TRBJ1-5; possible D gene TRBD1, 5 bases. The CDR3 totals 12 residues. V was cut by 5 bases and J by 15 bases, with 17 bases left in between. CDR3 residues: CASSLSTAPGHF. CDR3 sequence (DNA): TGTGCCAGCAGTCTCTCGACAGCCCCAGGGCATTTT.